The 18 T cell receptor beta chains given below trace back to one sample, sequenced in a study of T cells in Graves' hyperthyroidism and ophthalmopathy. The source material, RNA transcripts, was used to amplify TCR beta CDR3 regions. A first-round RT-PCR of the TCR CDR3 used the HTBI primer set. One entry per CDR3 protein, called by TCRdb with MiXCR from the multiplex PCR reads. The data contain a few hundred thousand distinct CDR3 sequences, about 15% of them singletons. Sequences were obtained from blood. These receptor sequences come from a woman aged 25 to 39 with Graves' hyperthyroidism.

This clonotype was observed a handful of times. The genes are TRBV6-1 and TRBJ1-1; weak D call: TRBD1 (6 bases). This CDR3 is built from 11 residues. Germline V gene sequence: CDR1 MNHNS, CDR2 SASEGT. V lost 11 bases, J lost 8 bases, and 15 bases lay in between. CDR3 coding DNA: TGTGCCGTCAGGAGGGGGGCGGAAGCTTTCTTT. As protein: CAVRRGAEAFF.

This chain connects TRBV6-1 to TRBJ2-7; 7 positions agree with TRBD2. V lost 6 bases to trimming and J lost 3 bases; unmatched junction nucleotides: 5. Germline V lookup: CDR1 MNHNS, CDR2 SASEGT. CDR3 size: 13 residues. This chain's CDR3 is CASRGLSDYEQYF. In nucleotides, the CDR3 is TGTGCCAGCAGGGGACTATCTGACTACGAGCAGTACTTC.

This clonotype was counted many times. The CDR3: CASSLAAASGNTIYF. CDR3 DNA: TGTGCCAGCAGCTTAGCGGCAGCCTCTGGAAACACCATATATTTT. The V and J genes are TRBV7-9 and TRBJ1-3; no definite D call. V lost 0 bases, J lost 0 bases, and 6 bases lay in between. The CDR3 sequence is 15 residues long. CDR1 is SEHNR and CDR2 is FQNEAQ in the germline V gene (reference sequence).

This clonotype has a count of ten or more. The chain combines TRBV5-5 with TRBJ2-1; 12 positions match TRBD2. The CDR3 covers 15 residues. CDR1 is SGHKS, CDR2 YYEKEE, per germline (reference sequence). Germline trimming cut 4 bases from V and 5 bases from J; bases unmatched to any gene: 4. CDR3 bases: TGTGCCAGCAGCCCGGGACTAGCGGGCAACAATGAGCAGTTCTTC. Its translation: CASSPGLAGNNEQFF.

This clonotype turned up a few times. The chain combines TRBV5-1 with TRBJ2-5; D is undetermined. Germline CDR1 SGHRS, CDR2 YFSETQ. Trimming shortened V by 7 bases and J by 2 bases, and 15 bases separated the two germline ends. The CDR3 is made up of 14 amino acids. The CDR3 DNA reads TGCGCCAGCCGTCGGGTCGGATATCAAGAGACCCAGTACTTC. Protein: CASRRVGYQETQYF.

CDR3 loop: CATLPVLAHEQYF. In nucleotides, the CDR3 is TGTGCCACTCTCCCGGTATTGGCCCACGAGCAGTACTTC. The V gene is TRBV7-8, the J gene TRBJ2-7, with no clear D. The length of the CDR3 is 13 residues. The V end was cut by 10 bases, the J end by 5 bases, with 18 bases between. Germline assignment: CDR1 SGHVS and CDR2 FQNEAQ.

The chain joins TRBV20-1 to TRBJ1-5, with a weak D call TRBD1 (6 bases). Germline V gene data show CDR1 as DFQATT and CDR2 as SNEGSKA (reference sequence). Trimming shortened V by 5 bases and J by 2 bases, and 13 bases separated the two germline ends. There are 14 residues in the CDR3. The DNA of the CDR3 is TGCAGTGCTCCCAGGGGCTGGGGCAATCAGCCCCAGCATTTT. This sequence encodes CSAPRGWGNQPQHF.

CDR3 sequence (DNA): TGTGCCAGCAGCGTAGGGGTGCAGGTTAACTATGGCTACACCTTC. Its translation: CASSVGVQVNYGYTF. The V call is TRBV9, the J call TRBJ1-2; D gene uncertain. Germline lookup yields CDR1 SGDLS and CDR2 YYNGEE. CDR3 length: 15 residues. Between the trimmed V and J ends, which lost 0 bases and 1 base, there was a span of 10 bases.

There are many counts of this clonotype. DNA of the CDR3: TGCGCCAGCAGCCCGGCGGTAGCGGGAGTTATAAACATTCAGTACTTC. As protein: CASSPAVAGVINIQYF. The V call is TRBV5-1, the J call TRBJ2-4; 9 bases match TRBD2. Unmatched junction bases numbered 11, after V lost 4 bases and J lost 6 bases. CDR1 and CDR2 from the germline V gene are SGHRS and YFSETQ. This CDR3 contains 16 residues.

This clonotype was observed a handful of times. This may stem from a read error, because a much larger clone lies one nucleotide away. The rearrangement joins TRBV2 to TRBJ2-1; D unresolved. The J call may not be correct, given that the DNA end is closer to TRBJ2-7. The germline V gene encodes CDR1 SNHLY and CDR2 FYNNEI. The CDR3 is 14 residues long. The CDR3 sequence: CASITRSSYNEQYF. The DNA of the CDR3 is TGTGCCAGCATCACAAGGAGCTCCTACAATGAGCAGTACTTC.

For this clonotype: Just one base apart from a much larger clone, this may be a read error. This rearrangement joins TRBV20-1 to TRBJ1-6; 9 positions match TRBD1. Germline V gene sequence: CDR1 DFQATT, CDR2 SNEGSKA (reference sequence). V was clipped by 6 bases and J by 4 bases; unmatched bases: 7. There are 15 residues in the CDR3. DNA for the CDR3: TGCAGTGCCCCTACAGGGGGCGCATATAATTCACCCCTCCACTTT. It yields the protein CSAPTGGAYNSPLHF.

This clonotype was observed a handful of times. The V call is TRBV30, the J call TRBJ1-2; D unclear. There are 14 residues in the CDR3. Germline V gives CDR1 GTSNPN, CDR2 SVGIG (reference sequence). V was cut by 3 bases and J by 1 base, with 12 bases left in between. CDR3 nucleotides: TGTGCCTGGAGCCCAGGAGTCGTTAACTATGGCTACACCTTC. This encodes CAWSPGVVNYGYTF.

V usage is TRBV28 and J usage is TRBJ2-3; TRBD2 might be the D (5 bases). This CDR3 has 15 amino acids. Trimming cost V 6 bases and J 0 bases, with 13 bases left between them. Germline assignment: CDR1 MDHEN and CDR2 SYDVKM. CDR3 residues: CASSPEWTSTDTQYF. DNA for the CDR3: TGTGCCAGCAGCCCTGAATGGACTAGCACAGATACGCAGTATTTT.

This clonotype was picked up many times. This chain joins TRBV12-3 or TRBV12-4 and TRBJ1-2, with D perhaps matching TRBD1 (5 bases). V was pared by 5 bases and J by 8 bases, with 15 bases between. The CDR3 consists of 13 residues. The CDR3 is CASSPRDSDGYTF. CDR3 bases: TGTGCCAGCAGTCCACGGGACTCAGACGGCTACACCTTC.

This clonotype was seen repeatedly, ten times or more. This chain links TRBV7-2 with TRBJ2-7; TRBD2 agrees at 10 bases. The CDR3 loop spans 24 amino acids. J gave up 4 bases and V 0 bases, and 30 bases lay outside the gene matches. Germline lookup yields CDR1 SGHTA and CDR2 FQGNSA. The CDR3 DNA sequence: TGTGCCAGCAGCTTAGCTTACAGCGGCCTATTAGTGGCTAGGCTAGCGGGAGTTCTGTACGAGCAGTACTTC. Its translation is CASSLAYSGLLVARLAGVLYEQYF.

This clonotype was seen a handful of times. The CDR3 loop reads CASGGTSAMVQYF. The CDR3 DNA is TGTGCCAGCGGGGGGACTAGCGCTATGGTGCAGTACTTC. The J gene is TRBJ2-7, the V gene TRBV2; 10 bases align to TRBD2. CDR3 length: 13 amino acids. V dropped 8 bases and J dropped 9; count of bases not matched to a gene: 10. Germline V gives CDR1 SNHLY, CDR2 FYNNEI.

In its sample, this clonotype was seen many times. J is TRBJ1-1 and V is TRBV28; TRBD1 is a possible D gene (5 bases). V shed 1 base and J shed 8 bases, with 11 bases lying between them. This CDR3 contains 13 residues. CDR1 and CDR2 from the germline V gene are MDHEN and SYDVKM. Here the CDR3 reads CASSLLGELEAFF. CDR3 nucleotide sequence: TGTGCCAGCAGTTTATTAGGGGAGCTGGAAGCTTTCTTT.

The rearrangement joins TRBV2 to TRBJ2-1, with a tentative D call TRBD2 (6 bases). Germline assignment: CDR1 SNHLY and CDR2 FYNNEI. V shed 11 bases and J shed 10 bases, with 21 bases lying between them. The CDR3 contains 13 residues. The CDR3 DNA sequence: TGTGCCGGAAAGATAGCGGCCGACGGGGAGCAGTTCTTC. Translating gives CAGKIAADGEQFF.